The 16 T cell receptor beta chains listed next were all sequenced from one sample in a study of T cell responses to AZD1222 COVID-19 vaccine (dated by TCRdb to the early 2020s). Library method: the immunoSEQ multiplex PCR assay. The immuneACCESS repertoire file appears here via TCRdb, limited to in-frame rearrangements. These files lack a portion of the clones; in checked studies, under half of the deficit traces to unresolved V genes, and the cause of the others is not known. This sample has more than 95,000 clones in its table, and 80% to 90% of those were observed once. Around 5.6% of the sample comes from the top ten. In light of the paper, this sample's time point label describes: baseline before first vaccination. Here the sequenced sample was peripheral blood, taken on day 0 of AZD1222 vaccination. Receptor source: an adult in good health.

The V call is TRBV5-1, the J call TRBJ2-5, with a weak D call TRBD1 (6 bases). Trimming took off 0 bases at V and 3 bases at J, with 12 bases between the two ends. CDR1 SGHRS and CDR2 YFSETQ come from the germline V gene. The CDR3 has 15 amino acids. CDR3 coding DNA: TGCGCCAGCAGCTTGGAGTACAGGGTCGAAGAGACCCAGTACTTC. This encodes CASSLEYRVEETQYF. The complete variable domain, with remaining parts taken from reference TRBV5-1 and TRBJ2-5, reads KAGVTQTPRYLIKTRGQQVTLSCSPISGHRSVSWYQQTPGQGLQFLFEYFSETQRNKGNFPGRFSGRQFSNSRSEMNVSTLELGDSALYLCASSLEYRVEETQYFGPGTRLLVL.

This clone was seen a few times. CDR3 sequence (DNA): TGCGCCAGCAGTCAATGGACAGGACCCACAGATACGCAGTATTTT. This gives the protein CASSQWTGPTDTQYF. The chain has TRBV23-1 and TRBJ2-3; 7 nucleotides line up with TRBD1. TRBV23-1 counts as an open reading frame of uncertain function. CDR3 length: 15 residues. V was clipped by 1 base and J by 2 bases; unmatched bases: 3.

The CDR3 DNA sequence: TGTGCCAGCAGCTTAGGGCCGGGACGGTCGCTTTACATGAACACTGAAGCTTTCTTT. Encoded protein: CASSLGPGRSLYMNTEAFF. This sequence joins TRBV11-2 and TRBJ1-1; D perhaps matches TRBD1 (5 bases). The CDR3 spans 19 residues. Germline loops: CDR1 SGHAT, CDR2 FQNNGV. V lost 1 base to trimming and J lost 0 bases, with 21 bases between them.

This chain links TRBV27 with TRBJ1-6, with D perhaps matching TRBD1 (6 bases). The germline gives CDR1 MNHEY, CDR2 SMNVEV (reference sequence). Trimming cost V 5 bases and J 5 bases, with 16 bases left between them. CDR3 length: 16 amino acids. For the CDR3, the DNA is TGTGCCAGCAGTACTTTCGAGACAGGCCATAATTCACCCCTCCACTTT. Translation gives CASSTFETGHNSPLHF.

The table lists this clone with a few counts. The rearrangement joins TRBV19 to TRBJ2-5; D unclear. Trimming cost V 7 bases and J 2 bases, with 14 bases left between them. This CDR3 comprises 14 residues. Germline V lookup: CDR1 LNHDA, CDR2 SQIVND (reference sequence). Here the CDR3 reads CASKTEAAQETQYF. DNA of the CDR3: TGTGCCAGTAAAACTGAGGCGGCGCAAGAGACCCAGTACTTC.

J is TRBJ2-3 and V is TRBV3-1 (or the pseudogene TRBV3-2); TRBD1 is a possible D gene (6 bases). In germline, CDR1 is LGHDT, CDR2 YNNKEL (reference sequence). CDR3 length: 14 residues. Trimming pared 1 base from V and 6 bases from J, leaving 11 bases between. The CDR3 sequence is CASSQVSQGDTQYF. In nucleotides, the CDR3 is TGTGCCAGCAGCCAAGTTTCTCAGGGGGATACGCAGTATTTT.

CDR3 nucleotides: TGCGCCAGCAGCCAAGACGGGGGATCGGGGTTCAGACAGCCCCAGCATTTT. Translated, it gives CASSQDGGSGFRQPQHF. This chain connects TRBV4-1 to TRBJ1-5; D possibly corresponds to TRBD1 (5 bases). Germline V CDR1 and CDR2: MGHRA, YSYEKL. This CDR3 is built from 17 residues. V was clipped by 0 bases and J by 7 bases, with 19 bases between them.

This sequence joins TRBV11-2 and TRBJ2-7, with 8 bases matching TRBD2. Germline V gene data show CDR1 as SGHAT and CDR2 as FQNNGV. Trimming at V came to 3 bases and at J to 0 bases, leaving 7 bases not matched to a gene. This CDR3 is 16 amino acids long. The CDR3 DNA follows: TGTGCCAGCAGCTTCCACGGGACTAGATTCTCCTACGAGCAGTACTTC. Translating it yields CASSFHGTRFSYEQYF.

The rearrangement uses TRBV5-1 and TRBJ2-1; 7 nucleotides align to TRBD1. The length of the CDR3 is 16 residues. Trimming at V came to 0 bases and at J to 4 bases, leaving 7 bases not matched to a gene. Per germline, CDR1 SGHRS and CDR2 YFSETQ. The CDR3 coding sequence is TGCGCCAGCAGCTTGGAGGCCAGGGGGATTTACAATGAGCAGTTCTTC. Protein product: CASSLEARGIYNEQFF.

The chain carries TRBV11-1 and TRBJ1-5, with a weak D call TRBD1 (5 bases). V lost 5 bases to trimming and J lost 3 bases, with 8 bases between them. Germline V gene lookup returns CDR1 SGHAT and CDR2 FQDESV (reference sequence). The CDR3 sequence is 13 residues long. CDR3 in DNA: TGTGCCAGCAGCCCGGACACCAATCAGCCCCAGCATTTT. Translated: CASSPDTNQPQHF.

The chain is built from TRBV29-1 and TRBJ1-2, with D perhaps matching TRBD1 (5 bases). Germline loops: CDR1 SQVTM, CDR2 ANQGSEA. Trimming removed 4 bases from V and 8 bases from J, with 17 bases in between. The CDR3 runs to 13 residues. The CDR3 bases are TGCAGCGTTGCCCCCGGGGGAATTCGGGGCTACACCTTC. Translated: CSVAPGGIRGYTF.

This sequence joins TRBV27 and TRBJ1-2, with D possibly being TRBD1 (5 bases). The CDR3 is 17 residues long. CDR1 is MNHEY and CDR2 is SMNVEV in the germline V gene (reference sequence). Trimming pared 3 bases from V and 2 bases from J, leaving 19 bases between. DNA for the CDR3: TGTGCCAGCAGTTTCGAGGGATCCGCGGGGACCAACTATGGCTACACCTTC. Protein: CASSFEGSAGTNYGYTF.

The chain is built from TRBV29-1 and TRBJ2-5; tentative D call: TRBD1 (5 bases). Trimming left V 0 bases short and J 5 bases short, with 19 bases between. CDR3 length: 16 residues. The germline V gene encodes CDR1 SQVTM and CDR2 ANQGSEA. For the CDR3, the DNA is TGCAGCGTTGAAGATGATGGGGCCGTGTTGGGGGAGACCCAGTACTTC. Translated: CSVEDDGAVLGETQYF.

The CDR3 DNA is TGCAGTGCAGGGGAGTACTATGGCTACACCTTC. Residues: CSAGEYYGYTF. The chain has TRBV20-1 and TRBJ1-2; D is possibly TRBD1 (5 bases). V was clipped by 6 bases and J by 3 bases, with 8 bases between them. Germline-derived CDR1 and CDR2 are DFQATT and SNEGSKA (reference sequence). The CDR3 spans 11 residues.

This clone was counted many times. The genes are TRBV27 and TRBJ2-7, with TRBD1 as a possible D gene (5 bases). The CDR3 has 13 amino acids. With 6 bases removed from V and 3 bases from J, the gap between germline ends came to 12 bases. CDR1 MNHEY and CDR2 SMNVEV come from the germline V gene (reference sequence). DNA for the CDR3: TGTGCCAGCAGGAAACAGGTCGACTACGAGCAGTACTTC. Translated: CASRKQVDYEQYF.

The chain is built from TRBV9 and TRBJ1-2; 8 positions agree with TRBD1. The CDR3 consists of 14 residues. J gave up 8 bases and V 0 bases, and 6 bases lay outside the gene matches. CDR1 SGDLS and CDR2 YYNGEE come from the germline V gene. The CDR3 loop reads CASSVGSGGAGYTF. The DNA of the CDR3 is TGTGCCAGCAGCGTAGGTTCAGGGGGCGCGGGCTACACCTTC.